The 8 T cell receptor beta chains given below trace back to one sample, sequenced in a study of tumor-infiltrating lymphocytes in primary liver carcinoma. Extraction also yielded germline DNA, while blood RNA was obtained from unsorted whole blood. Starting from 400 to 500 ng of total RNA, TCR beta cDNA was produced with a primer in the constant region. Employing slightly modified ARM-PCR, three nested multiplex PCR rounds were run, and these gave rise to the TCR beta libraries. Investigators reported that the first two PCR rounds, at 9 to 11 cycles each, used TRBV1-TRBV30 forward primers with a C-beta reverse primer. TCRdb independently ran MiXCR on the multiplex PCR reads; one entry per CDR3 protein. This table holds 330,000 or so distinct CDR3 sequences, almost 65% found once. The sequenced material came from peripheral blood. The receptors stem from a man aged 35 to 55 with primary liver carcinoma and hepatitis B virus infection.

This clonotype was counted between two and nine times. This chain uses TRBV10-3 with TRBJ2-7; 13 positions match TRBD2. Germline CDR1 and CDR2: ENHRY and SYGVKD. The length of the CDR3 is 15 residues. After removal of 6 bases from V and 4 bases from J, the junction contained 6 bases not matched to a gene. The CDR3 DNA reads TGTGCCATCAGCCCCCGGACTAGCGGGAGTTACGAGCAGTACTTC. Residues: CAISPRTSGSYEQYF.

With respect to this clonotype: One junction end disagrees with the germline gene, perhaps due to a read error. For the CDR3, the DNA is TGTGCCAGTAGCTTAGGGGGAGAAGTTCACTTCTTT. This encodes CASSLGGEVHFF. The V call is TRBV11-2, the J call TRBJ2-1; possibly TRBD1 for D (6 bases). The CDR3 has 12 residues. Germline V gene lookup returns CDR1 SGHAT and CDR2 FQNNGV.

Points on this clonotype: This likely comes from a read error, as the CDR3 has no conserved phenylalanine or tryptophan at its end. This rearrangement joins TRBV7-9 to TRBJ2-2; 7 bases match TRBD2. There are 16 residues in the CDR3. Germline V gene data show CDR1 as SEHNR and CDR2 as FQNEAQ (reference sequence). The CDR3 loop is CASSLEAGVDTVELFS. As DNA, the CDR3 is TGTGCCAGCAGCTTGGAGGCGGGGGTGGACACCGTGGAGCTGTTTTCT.

The chain has TRBV7-9 and TRBJ2-1, with D perhaps matching TRBD2 (6 bases). Deletions cut 4 bases from V and 8 bases from J, with 24 bases between. The CDR3 extends over 17 amino acids. CDR1 is SEHNR, CDR2 FQNEAQ, per germline (reference sequence). The CDR3 DNA reads as TGTGCCAGCAGCTCCTCTGTATCGGGAGTAAAAAACGATGAGCAGTTCTTC. It is translated as CASSSSVSGVKNDEQFF.

As regards this clonotype: A much larger clone is a single base away; this may be a read error. V is TRBV6-6 and J is TRBJ2-2; 8 positions match TRBD1. Germline values: CDR1 MNHNY, CDR2 SVGAGI (reference sequence). The CDR3 spans 14 residues. In DNA form, the CDR3 reads TGTGCCAGCAAGCGAGGGACAGGTGATTTGGAGCTGCTTTTT. Translated: CASKRGTGDLELLF.

The chain links TRBV6-6 to TRBJ1-5; D is uncertain. The CDR3 consists of 14 residues. Looked up from germline, CDR1 is MNHNY and CDR2 is SVGAGI (reference sequence). Deletions cut 6 bases from V and 1 base from J, with 10 bases between. CDR3 bases: TGTGCCAGCAGACCAAAGGAGAGCAATCAGCCCCAGCATTTT. The encoded protein is CASRPKESNQPQHF.

On this clonotype itself: A read error may be the cause here, since a much bigger clone is one base away. The DNA of the CDR3 is TGTGCCGGCGGCGGACAGGGGGCGCAGCAGTACTTC. As protein: CAGGGQGAQQYF. The chain uses TRBV11-1 and TRBJ2-7, with TRBD1 matching 11 bases. The trim removed 11 bases at V and 8 bases at J, leaving 8 bases unmatched. CDR3 length: 12 amino acids. The germline CDR1 and CDR2 sequences are SGHAT and FQDESV (reference sequence).

On this clonotype itself: One end of the junction does not line up with germline, which may come from a read error. This chain connects TRBV5-1 to TRBJ2-5, with 8 bases that match TRBD1. Germline CDR1 and CDR2: SGHRS and YFSETQ. The CDR3 covers 13 residues. CDR3 protein: CASAPGGGETQHF. The CDR3 DNA reads TGCGCCAGTGCACCAGGGGGCGGAGAGACCCAGCACTTC.